This T cell receptor beta chain came from a study of T cell repertoires in cytomegalovirus infection. Overall study context: It was the public TCR beta signatures that indicated both CMV infection and matching HLA type.

TCRdb re-called the reads with MiXCR, one entry per CDR3 protein. The sample shows hundreds of thousands of distinct CDR3 sequences, 35% of them seen only once. Study-wide results and limits: Ex vivo, HLA-C-restricted CMV-specific TCR beta clonotypes prevailed over the rest of the response. The cumulative frequency of public TCR beta families identified carriers of CMV plus the relevant HLA.

This clonotype came up a few times. Its antigen is not identified. V shed 5 bases and J 4 bases; nucleotides not matched to a gene: 7. The CDR3 has 14 residues. The germline gives CDR1 ENHRY, CDR2 SYGVKD. Material for sequencing was PBMCs. The receptor was derived from a human donor in good health (CMV status not recorded). Some clones in this sample may be carry-over from other donors' samples. The V call is TRBV10-3, the J call TRBJ2-7; the match to TRBD1 covers 8 bases. Here the CDR3 reads CAISMSGGSYEQYF. The CDR3 DNA reads as TGTGCCATCAGTATGTCAGGGGGCAGTTACGAGCAGTACTTC.